These 3 T cell receptor beta chains originate from one sample sequenced in a study of CD8 T cells in ankylosing spondylitis. TCRdb re-analysed the 5' RACE reads in MiXCR, keeping a single row per CDR3 protein. The data show 300,000 to 400,000 distinct CDR3 sequences, with approximately 20% seen just once and 16% held by the top ten. Their antigen targets remain unknown. Broader study findings: A TCR beta motif of roughly 8 highly homologous variants seemed to mark ankylosing spondylitis blood.

Sequencing was done on a sample of blood, either unsorted or a sorted T cell fraction (not recorded which). Source of these receptors: a male donor with ankylosing spondylitis.

V usage is TRBV25-1 and J usage is TRBJ1-1; a possible D gene is TRBD1 (5 bases). CDR1 MGHDK and CDR2 SYGVNS come from the germline V gene. V was shortened by 7 bases and J by 0 bases, with 12 bases between the two germline ends. CDR3 length: 14 residues. The CDR3 DNA is TGTGCCAGCAAAGGGGACCGAGTGAACACTGAAGCTTTCTTT. It translates to CASKGDRVNTEAFF.

This clonotype was seen more than once but under ten times. This sequence joins TRBV6-5 and TRBJ2-5; 8 nucleotides line up with TRBD1. CDR3 length: 15 amino acids. V shed 5 bases and J 2 bases; nucleotides not matched to a gene: 7. The germline gives CDR1 MNHEY, CDR2 SVGAGI. The CDR3 region has the DNA TGTGCCAGCAGTCTCGACCAGGGGGCTCAAGAGACCCAGTACTTC. Translated, it gives CASSLDQGAQETQYF.

This clonotype was counted only a few times. The chain links TRBV6-5 to TRBJ2-3; either TRBD1 or TRBD2 may fit D (5 bases each). Trimming took 2 bases from V and 4 from J, leaving 19 bases between them. The CDR3 totals 17 residues. Germline lookup yields CDR1 MNHEY and CDR2 SVGAGI. CDR3 sequence reads: CASSYEPQFLGADTQYF. CDR3 in DNA: TGTGCCAGCAGTTACGAGCCTCAGTTTTTGGGGGCAGATACGCAGTATTTT.